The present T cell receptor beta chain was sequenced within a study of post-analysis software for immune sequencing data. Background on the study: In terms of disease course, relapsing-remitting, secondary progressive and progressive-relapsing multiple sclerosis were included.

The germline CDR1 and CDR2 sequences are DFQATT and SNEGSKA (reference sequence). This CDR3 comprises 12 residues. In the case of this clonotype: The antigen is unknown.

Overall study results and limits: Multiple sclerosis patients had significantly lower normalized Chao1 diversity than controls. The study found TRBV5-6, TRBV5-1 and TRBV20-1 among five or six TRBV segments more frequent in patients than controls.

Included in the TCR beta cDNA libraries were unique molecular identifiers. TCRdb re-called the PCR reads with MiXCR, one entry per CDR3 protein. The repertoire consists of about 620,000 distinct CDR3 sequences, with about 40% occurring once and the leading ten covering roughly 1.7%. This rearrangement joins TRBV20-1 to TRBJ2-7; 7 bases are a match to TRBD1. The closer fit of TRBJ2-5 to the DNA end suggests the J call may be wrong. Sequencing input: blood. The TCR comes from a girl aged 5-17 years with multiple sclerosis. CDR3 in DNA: TGCAGTGCTGACAGGGCGGGAGAGACCCAGTACTTC. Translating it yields CSADRAGETQYF.